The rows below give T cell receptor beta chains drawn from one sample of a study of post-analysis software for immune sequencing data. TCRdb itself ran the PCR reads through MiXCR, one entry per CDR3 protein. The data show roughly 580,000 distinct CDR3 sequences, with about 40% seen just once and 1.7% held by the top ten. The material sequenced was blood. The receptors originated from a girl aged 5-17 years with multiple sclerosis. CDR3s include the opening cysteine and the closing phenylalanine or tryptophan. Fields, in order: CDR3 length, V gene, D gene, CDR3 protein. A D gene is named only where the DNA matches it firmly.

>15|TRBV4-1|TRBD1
CASSLGQVRADTQYF
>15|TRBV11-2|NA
CASSLLAGRQETQYF
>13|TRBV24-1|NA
CATSGFSRDEQFF
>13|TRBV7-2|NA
CASSSLLEEEQFF
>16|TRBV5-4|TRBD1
CASSAAGGPVSYEQYF
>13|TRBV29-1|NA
CSVELKLNTEAFF
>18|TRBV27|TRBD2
CASSLKRTSGSLDETQYF
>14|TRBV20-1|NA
CSARDTEGGYGYTF
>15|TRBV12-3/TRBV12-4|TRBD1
CASRFRDRANSPLHF
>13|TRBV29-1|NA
CSVVGTDTDTQYF
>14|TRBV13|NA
CASSAWTIYNEQFF
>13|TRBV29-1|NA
CSVESGTPYGYTF
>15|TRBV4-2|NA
CASSQERGWGQPQHF
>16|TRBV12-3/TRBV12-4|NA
CASSLRFERAYETQYF
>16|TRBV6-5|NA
CASSLSGGQLNTEAFF
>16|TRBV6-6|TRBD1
CASSYSTAGGYQPQHF
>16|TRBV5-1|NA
CASSLTRDIVYNEQFF
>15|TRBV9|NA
CASSVAGVRGNEQFF
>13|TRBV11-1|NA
CASLEERNTEAFF
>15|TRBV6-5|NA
CASSSPGTDTDTQYF
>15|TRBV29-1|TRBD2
CSVDSSGRGTDTQYF
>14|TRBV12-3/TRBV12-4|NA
CASSATGSNTEAFF
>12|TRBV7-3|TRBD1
CASSPTGGEQFF
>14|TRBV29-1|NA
CSVEDGLLGSEQYF
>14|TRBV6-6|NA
CASSPGQINYGYTF
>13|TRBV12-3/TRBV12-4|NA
CATEQGARHGYTF
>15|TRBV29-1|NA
CSVEGGGRSYNEQFF
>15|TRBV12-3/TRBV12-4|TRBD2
CASKGGTSGRWAQYF
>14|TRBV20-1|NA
CSASEWQGSYEQYF
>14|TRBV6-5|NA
CASRPSGANYEQYF
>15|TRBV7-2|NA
CASSLVGGTNYGYTF
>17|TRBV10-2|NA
CASSEPTGILFYNEQFF
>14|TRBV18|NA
CASSPRQEGSEQYF
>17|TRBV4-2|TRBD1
CASSQALTTGGYYEQYF
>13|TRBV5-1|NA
CASSLLGYDGYTF
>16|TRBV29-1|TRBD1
CSAQGQGTSDGYEQYF
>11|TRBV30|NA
CAFRGLGVQFF
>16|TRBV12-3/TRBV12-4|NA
CASSSAGFSGANVLTF
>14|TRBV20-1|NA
CSAPTFGTGYEQYF
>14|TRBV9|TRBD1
CASSIGQGAGEQYF
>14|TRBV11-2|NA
CASSQQIHKNIQYF
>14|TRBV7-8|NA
CASSLVSVNTEAFF
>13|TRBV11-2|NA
CASSLGLRDTQYF
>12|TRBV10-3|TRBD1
CAIRTGSETQYF
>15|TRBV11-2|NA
CASSLGGARDEKLFF
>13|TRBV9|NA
CASSVTPVEPQHF
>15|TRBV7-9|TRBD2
CASSLGGLAGYEQYF
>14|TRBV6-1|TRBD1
CASSGTGVQETQYF
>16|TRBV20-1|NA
CSARDLREAGPYEQYF
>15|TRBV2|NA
CASSARNGGNTEAFF
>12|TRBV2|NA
CASKAYGHEQYF
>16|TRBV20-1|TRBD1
CSAPSSYRGRLDTQYF